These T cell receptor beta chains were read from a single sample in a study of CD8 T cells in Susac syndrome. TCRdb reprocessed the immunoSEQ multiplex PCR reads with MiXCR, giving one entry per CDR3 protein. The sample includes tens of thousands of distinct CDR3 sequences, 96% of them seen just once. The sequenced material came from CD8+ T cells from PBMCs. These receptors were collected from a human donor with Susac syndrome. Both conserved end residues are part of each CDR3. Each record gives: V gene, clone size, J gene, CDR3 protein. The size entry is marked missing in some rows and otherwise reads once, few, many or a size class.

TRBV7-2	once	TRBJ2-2	CASSLVGSGELFF
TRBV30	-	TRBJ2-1	CAWSNAGAFNEQFF
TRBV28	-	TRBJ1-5	CASSGGRNQPQHF
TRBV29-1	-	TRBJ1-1	CSVEGGGTLTEAFF
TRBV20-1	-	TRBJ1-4	CSARSGGTNEKLFF
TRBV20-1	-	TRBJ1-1	CSARAFGTGETEAFF
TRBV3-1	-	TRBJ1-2	CASSRQGAFYGYTF
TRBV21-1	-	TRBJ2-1	CASSGPSGPPRYSEQFF
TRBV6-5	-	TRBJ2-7	CASSYSPSSYEQYF
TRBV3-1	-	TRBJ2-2	CASSLMGGYRDTGELFF
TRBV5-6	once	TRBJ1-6	CASSLGYSPLHF
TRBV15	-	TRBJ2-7	CATSPASGRSYEQYF
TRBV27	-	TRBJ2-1	CASSYGGYNEQFF
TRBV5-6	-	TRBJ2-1	CASSWNTGKDEQFF
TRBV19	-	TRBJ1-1	CASRIGGDTEAFF
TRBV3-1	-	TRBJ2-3	CASSQAGEFSTDTQYF
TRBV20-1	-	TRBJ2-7	CSARGAVSDYEQYF
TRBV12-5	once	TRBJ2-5	CASGLSDPVRQETQYF
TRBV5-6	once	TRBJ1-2	CASSLGHGYTF
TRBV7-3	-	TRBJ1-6	CASSLTNNSPLHF
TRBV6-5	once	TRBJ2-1	CASSYGLAGGHNEQFF
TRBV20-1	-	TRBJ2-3	CSAIGPPYSTDTQYF
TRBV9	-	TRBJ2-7	CASSVFLTDEQYF
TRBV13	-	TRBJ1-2	CASSQSQVAGYTF
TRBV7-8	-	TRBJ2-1	CASSLDPGGNYNEQFF
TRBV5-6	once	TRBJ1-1	CASSLWTMVTEAFF
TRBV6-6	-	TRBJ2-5	CASSYSVLAGGETQYF
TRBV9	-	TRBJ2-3	CASSVAGVSTDTQYF
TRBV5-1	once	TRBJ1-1	CASSFEQGNTEAFF
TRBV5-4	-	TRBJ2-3	CASSRTGGSLTDTQYF
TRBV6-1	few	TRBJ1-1	CASSFSTATEAFF
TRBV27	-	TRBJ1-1	CASSLPVRGMDENTEAFF
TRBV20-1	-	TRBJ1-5	CSALQTVSNQPQHF
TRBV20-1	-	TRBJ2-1	CSARPRGGSYNEQFF
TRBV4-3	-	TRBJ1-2	CASSQERVGYGYTF
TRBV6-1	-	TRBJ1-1	CASSDLPGQGPGKTEAFF
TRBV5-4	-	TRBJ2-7	CASSFTSGYEQYF
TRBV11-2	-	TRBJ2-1	CASSLSSGITNEQFF
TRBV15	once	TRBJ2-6	CASEAHSGANVLTF
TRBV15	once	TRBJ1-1	CATSRVRGAVEAFF
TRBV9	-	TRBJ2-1	CATTPGLAANEQFF
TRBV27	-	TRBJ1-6	CASSFSTGSPLHF
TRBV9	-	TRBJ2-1	CASSVLGDYEQFF
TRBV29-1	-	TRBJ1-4	CFGRLNEKLFF
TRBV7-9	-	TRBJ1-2	CASSSAPDPGYTF
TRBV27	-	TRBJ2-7	CASSLSWGTSSYEQYF
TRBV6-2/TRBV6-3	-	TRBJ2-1	CAVTLTGLHNEQFF
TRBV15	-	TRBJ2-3	CATARTDDIDTQYF
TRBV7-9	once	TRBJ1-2	CASSSAGGEGYTF
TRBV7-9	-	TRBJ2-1	CASSSKWSRASYNEQFF
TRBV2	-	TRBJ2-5	CASIPLGEVETQYF
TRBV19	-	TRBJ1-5	CASSEVGGRQPQHF
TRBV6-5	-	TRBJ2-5	CASSYGGADQETQYF
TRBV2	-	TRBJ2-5	CASSEASSETQYF
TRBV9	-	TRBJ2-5	CASRREETQYF
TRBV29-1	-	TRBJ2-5	CSVEGEGLKTQYF